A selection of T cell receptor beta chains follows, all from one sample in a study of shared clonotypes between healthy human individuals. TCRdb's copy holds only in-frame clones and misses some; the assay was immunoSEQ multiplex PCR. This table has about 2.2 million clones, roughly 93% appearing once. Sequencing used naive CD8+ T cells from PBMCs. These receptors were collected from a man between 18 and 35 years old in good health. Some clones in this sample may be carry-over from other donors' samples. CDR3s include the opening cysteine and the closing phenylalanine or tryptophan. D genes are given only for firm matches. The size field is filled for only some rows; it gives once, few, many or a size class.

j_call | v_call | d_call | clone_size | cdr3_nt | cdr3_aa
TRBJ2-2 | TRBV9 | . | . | TGTGCCAGCAGCGTAGGGGGGCTCGGGGAGCTGTTTTTT | CASSVGGLGELFF
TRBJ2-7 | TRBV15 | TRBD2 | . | TGTGCCACCAGTGTAAGCGGGGGCTCCTACGAGCAGTACTTC | CATSVSGGSYEQYF
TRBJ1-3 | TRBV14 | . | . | TGTGCCAGCAGCCAACTGGCAGGGAGGGGGAACACCATATATTTT | CASSQLAGRGNTIYF
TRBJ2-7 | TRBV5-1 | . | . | TGCGCCAGCAGCTTTTCGGATTTAACCTACGAGCAGTACTTC | CASSFSDLTYEQYF
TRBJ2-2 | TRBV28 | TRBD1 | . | TGTGCCAGCAGTCGAGACAGGGCATGGGACACCGGGGAGCTGTTTTTT | CASSRDRAWDTGELFF
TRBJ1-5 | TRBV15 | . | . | TGTGCCACCAGTAGGGCGGATGGGCAGCCCCAGCATTTT | CATSRADGQPQHF
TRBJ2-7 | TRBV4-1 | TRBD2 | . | TGCGCCAGCAGCCCCATCGCTAGCGGGGGCTCCTACGAGCAGTACTTC | CASSPIASGGSYEQYF
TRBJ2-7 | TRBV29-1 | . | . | TGCAGCGTCACCCGGCAGGGCTCCTACGAGCAGTACTTC | CSVTRQGSYEQYF
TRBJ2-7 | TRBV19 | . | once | TGTGCCAGTAGAGACAGGTATGGCAACTACGAGCAGTACTTC | CASRDRYGNYEQYF
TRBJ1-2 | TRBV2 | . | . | TGTGCCAGCAGTACCTGGCCGGATGGCTACACCTTC | CASSTWPDGYTF
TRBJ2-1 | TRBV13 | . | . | TGTGCCAGCAGCACTCCATTAAACTACAATGAGCAGTTCTTC | CASSTPLNYNEQFF
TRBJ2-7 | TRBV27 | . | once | TGTGCCAGCAGTCGCCGGGACGGACCCTACGAGCAGTACTTC | CASSRRDGPYEQYF
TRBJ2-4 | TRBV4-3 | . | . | TGCGCCAGCAGCCAAGACAGAATTGGCAAAAACATTCAGTACTTC | CASSQDRIGKNIQYF
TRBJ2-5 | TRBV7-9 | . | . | TGTGCCAGCAGCTTAGGGGGGCAAGAGACCCAGTACTTC | CASSLGGQETQYF
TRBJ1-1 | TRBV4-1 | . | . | TGCGCCAGCAGCCAAGGCAGTATGAACACTGAAGCTTTCTTT | CASSQGSMNTEAFF
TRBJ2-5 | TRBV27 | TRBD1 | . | TGTGCCAGCAGAACTCCGACAGGGGAGGAAGAGACCCAGTACTTC | CASRTPTGEEETQYF
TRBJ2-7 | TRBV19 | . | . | TGTGCCAGTAGTATACGTGCACAAACCTACGAGCAGTACTTC | CASSIRAQTYEQYF
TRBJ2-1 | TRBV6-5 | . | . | TGTGCCAGCAGTGCAGACACGGTTAGGGGCGATGAGCAGTTCTTC | CASSADTVRGDEQFF
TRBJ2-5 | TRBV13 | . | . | TGTGCCAGCAGCCTCGGGACGTCAGAGACCCAGTACTTC | CASSLGTSETQYF
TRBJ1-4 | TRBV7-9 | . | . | TGTGCCAGCAGCTTAGTCGGGGTTAATGAAAAACTGTTTTTT | CASSLVGVNEKLFF
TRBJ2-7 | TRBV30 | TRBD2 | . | TGTGCCTGGATTGTACCTGGGCGGGAGCCTTTCTCCTACGAGCAGTACTTC | CAWIVPGREPFSYEQYF
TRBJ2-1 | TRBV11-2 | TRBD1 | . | TGTGCCAGCAGCTTACCGGGACAGGAAATTTACAATGAGCAGTTCTTC | CASSLPGQEIYNEQFF
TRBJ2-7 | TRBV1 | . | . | TGCACCAGCAGCCAAGGTCGAACAGGGGGCTCCCACGAGCAGTACTTC | CTSSQGRTGGSHEQYF
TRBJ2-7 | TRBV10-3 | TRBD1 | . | TGTGCCATCAGTGAGCCAGGGACAGGAAGAGTGGTCGGCGAGCAGTACTTC | CAISEPGTGRVVGEQYF
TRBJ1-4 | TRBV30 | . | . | TGTGCCTGGGGGCTGGGGGCCGGTAGGGAAAAACTGTTTTTT | CAWGLGAGREKLFF
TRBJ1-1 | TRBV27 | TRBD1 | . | TGTGCCAGCAGTTCGACAGGGGGCATCGGTAACACTGAAGCTTTCTTT | CASSSTGGIGNTEAFF
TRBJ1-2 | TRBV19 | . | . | TGTGCCAGTAGTATGGCAGGAGCCTATGGCTACACCTTC | CASSMAGAYGYTF
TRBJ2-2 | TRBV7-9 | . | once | TGTGCCAGCAGCCGAAGCGGGAACACCGGGGAGCTGTTTTTT | CASSRSGNTGELFF
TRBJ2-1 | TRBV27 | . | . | TGTGCCAGCAGTTTAGTCTTGGGTTCCAACAATGAGCAGTTCTTC | CASSLVLGSNNEQFF
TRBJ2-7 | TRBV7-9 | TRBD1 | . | TGTGCCAGCAGCTTAGCACAGGGGGCCTACTACGAGCAGTACTTC | CASSLAQGAYYEQYF
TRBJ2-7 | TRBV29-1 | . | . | TGCAGCGTTGAAGAGAGGGAGTACGAGCAGTACTTC | CSVEEREYEQYF
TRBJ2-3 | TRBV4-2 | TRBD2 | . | TGTGCCAGCAGCCAAGGGGGAGCGGGAGAATCCCATACGCAGTATTTT | CASSQGGAGESHTQYF
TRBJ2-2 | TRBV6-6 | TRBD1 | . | TGTGCCAGCAGCTGGACAGGGAGCACCGGGGAGCTGTTTTTT | CASSWTGSTGELFF
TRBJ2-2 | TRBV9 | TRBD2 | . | TGTGCCAGCAGCGCAGGGACTAGTCGTACCGGGGAGCTGTTTTTT | CASSAGTSRTGELFF
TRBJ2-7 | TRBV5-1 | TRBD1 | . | TGCGCCAGCAGCCCCCGACAGGGGGCTATCTACGAGCAGTACTTC | CASSPRQGAIYEQYF
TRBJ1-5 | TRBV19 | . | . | TGTGCCACTGCGGACCATTTTCTAAATCAGCCCCAGCATTTT | CATADHFLNQPQHF
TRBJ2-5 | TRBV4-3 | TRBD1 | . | TGCGCCAGCAGCCTGGGGACAGGGGGAACAGAGACCCAGTACTTC | CASSLGTGGTETQYF
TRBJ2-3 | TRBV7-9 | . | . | TGTGCCAGCAGCTCCGGCCCCGGTTCGATCTTCACAGATACGCAGTATTTT | CASSSGPGSIFTDTQYF
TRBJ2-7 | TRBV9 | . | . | TGTGCCAGCAGCGCTGGGACCGGGATCGAGCAGTACTTC | CASSAGTGIEQYF
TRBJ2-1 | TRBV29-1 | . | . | TGCAGCGTTGAAGATCTGGGACAGCGGGAGTTGGTCGATGAGCAGTTCTTC | CSVEDLGQRELVDEQFF
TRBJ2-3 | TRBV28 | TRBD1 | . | TGTGCCAGCATCCCCTCCGACAGGGCGGCAGATACGCAGTATTTT | CASIPSDRAADTQYF
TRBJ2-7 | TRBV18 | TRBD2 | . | TGTGCCAGCTCTCCCCGGGATAGCGGGATTTCCTACGAGCAGTACTTC | CASSPRDSGISYEQYF
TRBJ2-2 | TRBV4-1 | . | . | TGCGCCAGCAGCCAAGATAGGATCACCGGGGAGCTGTTTTTT | CASSQDRITGELFF
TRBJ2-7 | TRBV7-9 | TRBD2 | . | TGTGCCAGCAGCCCGGGACTAGCGGGAGGTCCCTCCTACGAGCAGTACTTC | CASSPGLAGGPSYEQYF
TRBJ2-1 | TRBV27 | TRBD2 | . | TGTGCCAGCAGTCTGGGACTAGCGGAGGGTGAGCAGTTCTTC | CASSLGLAEGEQFF
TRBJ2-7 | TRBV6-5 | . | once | TGTGCCAGCAGTCACTGGGACGGCTCCTACGAGCAGTACTTC | CASSHWDGSYEQYF